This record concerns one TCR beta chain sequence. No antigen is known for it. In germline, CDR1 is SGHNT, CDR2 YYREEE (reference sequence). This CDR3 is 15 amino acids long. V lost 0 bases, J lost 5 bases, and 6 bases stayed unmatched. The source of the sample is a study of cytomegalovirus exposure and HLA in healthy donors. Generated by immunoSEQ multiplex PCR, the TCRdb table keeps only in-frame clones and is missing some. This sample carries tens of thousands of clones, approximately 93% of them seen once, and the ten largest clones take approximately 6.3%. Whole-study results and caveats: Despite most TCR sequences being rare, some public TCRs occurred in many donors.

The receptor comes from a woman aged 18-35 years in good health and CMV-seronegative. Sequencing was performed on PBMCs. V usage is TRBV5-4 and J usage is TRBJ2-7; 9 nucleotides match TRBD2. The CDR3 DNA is TGTGCCAGCAGCTTGGCGGGCGGGAGGGCTAACGAGCAGTACGTC. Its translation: CASSLAGGRANEQYV.